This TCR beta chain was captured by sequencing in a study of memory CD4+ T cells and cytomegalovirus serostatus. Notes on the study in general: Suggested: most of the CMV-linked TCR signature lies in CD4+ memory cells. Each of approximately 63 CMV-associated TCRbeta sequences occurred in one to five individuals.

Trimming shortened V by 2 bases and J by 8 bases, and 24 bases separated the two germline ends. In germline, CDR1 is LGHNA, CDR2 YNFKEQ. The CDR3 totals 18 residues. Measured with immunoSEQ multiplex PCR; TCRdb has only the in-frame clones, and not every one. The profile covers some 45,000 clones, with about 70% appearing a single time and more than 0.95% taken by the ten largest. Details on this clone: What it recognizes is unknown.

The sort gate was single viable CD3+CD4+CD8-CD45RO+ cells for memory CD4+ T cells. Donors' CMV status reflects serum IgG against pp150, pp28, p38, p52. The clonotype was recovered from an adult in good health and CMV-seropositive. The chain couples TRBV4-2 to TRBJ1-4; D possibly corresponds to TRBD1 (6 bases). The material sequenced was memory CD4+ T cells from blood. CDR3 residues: CASSQRGGRGIRSEKLFF. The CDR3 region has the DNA TGTGCCAGCAGCCAACGCGGGGGGCGGGGGATCCGTTCGGAAAAACTGTTTTTT.